Each of the 9 T cell receptor beta chains below was sequenced from the same sample in a study of blood T cell repertoires in COVID-19. Using immunoSEQ multiplex PCR, the repertoire was profiled, and TCRdb retains in-frame clones only, with some absent. Of some 410,000 clones listed, roughly 88% are singletons. Sequencing was carried out using PBMCs or T cells enriched from blood (not recorded which). The receptor set was obtained from a woman in her twenties or thirties with acute COVID-19.

Note on this clone: Other DNA variants within this sample encode the same CDR3. The rearrangement joins TRBV7-3 to TRBJ2-7; 8 positions match TRBD1. Germline V gene sequence: CDR1 SGHTA, CDR2 FQGTGA. Trimming at V came to 3 bases and at J to 6 bases, leaving 4 bases not matched to a gene. The CDR3 is 13 amino acids. The CDR3 nucleotides are TGTGCCAGCAGCTTGCGCACAGGGGGCGAGCAGTACTTC. Its translation is CASSLRTGGEQYF.

The chain uses TRBV7-9 and TRBJ2-1; 15 bases match TRBD2. Trimming at V came to 5 bases and at J to 9 bases, leaving 8 bases not matched to a gene. The CDR3 sequence is 16 residues long. CDR1 is SEHNR and CDR2 is FQNEAQ in the germline V gene (reference sequence). The CDR3 DNA sequence: TGTGCCAGCAGCGTTGGGACTAGCGGGGGGAGTCGTGAGCAGTTCTTC. As protein: CASSVGTSGGSREQFF.

The chain recombines TRBV7-9 with TRBJ2-7; tentatively, D is TRBD1 (6 bases). This CDR3 has 15 residues. Germline loops: CDR1 SEHNR, CDR2 FQNEAQ (reference sequence). V gave up 5 bases and J gave up 1 base, with 15 bases separating them. CDR3: CASSRSWDTSYEQYF. The CDR3 region has the DNA TGTGCCAGCAGCCGCTCCTGGGACACTTCCTACGAGCAGTACTTC.

V is TRBV4-2 and J is TRBJ1-1; 10 bases are a match to TRBD1. Per germline, CDR1 LGHNA and CDR2 YNFKEQ. The CDR3 is 18 amino acids. Trimming cost V 4 bases and J 4 bases; bases outside gene matches: 15. For the CDR3, the DNA is TGTGCCAGCAGCCGGCCCGGGACAGGGGCATCCGCGGGCACTGAAGCTTTCTTT. This encodes CASSRPGTGASAGTEAFF.

The rearrangement links TRBV6-2 or TRBV6-3 to TRBJ2-7, with D possibly being TRBD2 (6 bases). Trimming left V 6 bases short and J 9 bases short, with 30 bases between. The CDR3 is 17 residues long. Germline CDR1 reads MNHEY; CDR2 reads SVGEGT. The CDR3 protein is CASSRTSPRQRFLGQYF. CDR3 nucleotide sequence: TGTGCCAGCAGCCGAACTAGCCCGAGACAGCGCTTTTTAGGGCAGTACTTC.

The J gene is TRBJ1-6, the V gene TRBV9; D call uncertain. Germline values: CDR1 SGDLS, CDR2 YYNGEE. The V end was cut by 3 bases, the J end by 6 bases, with 10 bases between. There are 14 residues in the CDR3. CDR3 DNA sequence: TGTGCCAGCAGCGGCCGGGAGGCTAATTCACCCCTCCACTTT. Translation: CASSGREANSPLHF.

The chain joins TRBV7-2 to TRBJ2-2; no clear D. Germline values: CDR1 SGHTA, CDR2 FQGNSA. V was trimmed by 2 bases and J by 6 bases, leaving 13 bases between them. There are 15 residues in the CDR3. Here the CDR3 DNA reads TGTGCCAGCAGCTTATCGGCTCCCGGGTCCGGGGAGCTGTTTTTT. Protein product: CASSLSAPGSGELFF.

This rearrangement joins TRBV24-1 to TRBJ1-2; TRBD1 matches at 8 bases. The CDR3 is 15 residues long. CDR1 KGHDR and CDR2 SFDVKD come from the germline V gene. J was trimmed by 3 bases and V by 9 bases; bases with no gene match: 11. CDR3: CATEDSTGADYGYTF. The DNA of the CDR3 is TGTGCCACCGAAGATTCGACAGGGGCCGACTATGGCTACACCTTC.

This chain uses TRBV7-9 with TRBJ1-6; 8 nucleotides agree with TRBD1. This CDR3 is built from 15 residues. J lost 5 bases, V lost 5 bases, and 5 bases had no gene match. CDR1 and CDR2 from the germline V gene are SEHNR and FQNEAQ (reference sequence). The CDR3 reads CASSPRQGNNSPLHF. DNA for the CDR3: TGTGCCAGCAGCCCAAGACAGGGGAATAATTCACCCCTCCACTTT.